This T cell receptor beta chain was recorded in a study of cytomegalovirus exposure and HLA in healthy donors. This CDR3 is built from 15 residues. Germline CDR1 reads MGHDK; CDR2 reads SYGVNS. J lost 5 bases, V lost 5 bases, and 7 bases had no gene match. Primers included in the PCR were 60 Vbeta and 13 Jbeta primers. Sequencing was performed with immunoSEQ multiplex PCR; in TCRdb, only in-frame clones are kept and a portion is missing. The sample shows 110,000 or so clones, over 70% of them seen only once. The sample was PBMCs. The clonotype comes from a woman aged 35 to 49 in good health and CMV-seropositive. V and J are TRBV25-1 and TRBJ2-2, with TRBD2 matching 8 bases. DNA for the CDR3: TGTGCCAGCAGTACCGCGGGGGGTCGGACCGGGGAGCTGTTTTTT. Translating it yields CASSTAGGRTGELFF.